The 25 T cell receptor beta chains below all came from one sample that was sequenced in a study of cytomegalovirus exposure and HLA in healthy donors. PCR primers comprised 60 Vbeta and 13 Jbeta primers. Assay: immunoSEQ multiplex PCR; the TCRdb copy retains only in-frame clones and omits some. Of about 120,000 clones listed, about 73% are singletons. The sequenced material came from PBMCs. The receptors shown here come from a woman between 35 and 50 years old in good health and CMV-seronegative.

The gene calls are TRBV30 and TRBJ1-1; 10 bases agree with TRBD1. V gave up 1 base and J gave up 8 bases; unmatched junction bases: 4. CDR3 length: 13 amino acids. Germline-derived CDR1 and CDR2 are GTSNPN and SVGIG (reference sequence). The CDR3 bases are TGTGCCTGGAGTGCCCGGACAGGGGGAGAAGCTTTCTTT. Its protein is CAWSARTGGEAFF. The whole variable domain, filled in from reference TRBV30 and TRBJ1-1, reads SQTIHQWPATLVQPVGSPLSLECTVEGTSNPNLYWYRQAAGRGLQLLFYSVGIGQISSEVPQNLSASRPQDRQFILSSKKLLLSDSGFYLCAWSARTGGEAFFGQGTRLTVV.

This clone was counted between two and nine times. The genes are TRBV5-6 and TRBJ1-2; D remains ambiguous. V was trimmed by 0 bases and J by 1 base, leaving 10 bases between them. The CDR3 runs 15 residues. Germline V lookup: CDR1 SGHDT, CDR2 YYEEEE. CDR3 residues: CASSLGQLNNYGYTF. DNA for the CDR3: TGTGCCAGCAGCTTGGGACAACTGAATAACTATGGCTACACCTTC.

In its sample, this clone was seen a few times. The rearrangement joins TRBV11-2 to TRBJ2-7; tentatively, D is TRBD1 (5 bases). Germline CDR1 reads SGHAT; CDR2 reads FQNNGV. The CDR3 has 14 amino acids. With 3 bases removed from V and 2 bases from J, the gap between germline ends came to 11 bases. The CDR3 DNA reads as TGTGCCAGCAGCTTTGGGGCAGGGACCTACGAGCAGTACTTC. Protein: CASSFGAGTYEQYF.

V and J are TRBV7-9 and TRBJ2-5, with TRBD1 matching 8 bases. V gave up 2 bases and J gave up 6 bases; unmatched junction bases: 8. From germline, CDR1 is SEHNR and CDR2 FQNEAQ (reference sequence). There are 15 residues in the CDR3. CDR3 sequence reads: CASSLTDRGMKTQYF. The CDR3 DNA reads TGTGCCAGCAGCTTAACTGACAGGGGCATGAAGACCCAGTACTTC.

The genes are TRBV18 and TRBJ2-2, with D perhaps TRBD1 (6 bases). The CDR3 length is 15 residues. The germline V gene encodes CDR1 KGHSH and CDR2 LQKENI. Between the trimmed V and J ends, which lost 3 bases and 2 bases, there was a span of 10 bases. The CDR3 sequence: CASSPGRGNTGELFF. CDR3 DNA sequence: TGTGCCAGCTCACCCGGCAGGGGTAACACCGGGGAGCTGTTTTTT.

The V call is TRBV23-1, the J call TRBJ1-5; TRBD1 matches 8 bases. TRBV23-1 is flagged as an ORF with uncertain function. Germline trimming cut 6 bases from V and 6 bases from J; bases unmatched to any gene: 16. The CDR3 consists of 17 residues. The CDR3 loop reads CASSPRGPPALGQPQHF. The CDR3 DNA reads as TGCGCCAGCAGCCCCAGGGGGCCTCCTGCCCTAGGTCAGCCCCAGCATTTT.

The gene calls are TRBV27 and TRBJ2-2, with a tentative D call TRBD2 (5 bases). This CDR3 has 15 amino acids. CDR1 and CDR2 (germline): MNHEY, SMNVEV (reference sequence). V was pared by 2 bases and J by 4 bases, with 11 bases between. The CDR3 loop is CASSLGLAPTGELFF. The CDR3 coding sequence is TGTGCCAGCAGTTTAGGGCTAGCACCCACCGGGGAGCTGTTTTTT.

The V call is TRBV18, the J call TRBJ2-3; 9 bases are shared with TRBD1. The V segment lost 2 bases and the J segment 5 bases; nucleotides outside the gene matches: 11. The CDR3 has 17 amino acids. Germline V gene data show CDR1 as KGHSH and CDR2 as LQKENI. CDR3 in amino acids: CASSPLVSGQGRDTQYF. The CDR3 DNA reads TGTGCCAGCTCACCATTGGTATCGGGACAGGGAAGAGATACGCAGTATTTT.

With regard to this clone: One junction end disagrees with the germline gene, perhaps due to a read error. J is TRBJ2-3 and V is TRBV5-1, with D perhaps matching TRBD1 (5 bases). CDR1 is SGHRS and CDR2 is YFSETQ in the germline V gene. The CDR3 runs to 14 residues. Here the CDR3 DNA reads TGCGCCAGCAGCTTTGCCAGACGCACAGGTACGCAGTATTTT. As protein: CASSFARRTGTQYF.

The chain couples TRBV19 to TRBJ1-5, with TRBD1 as a possible D gene (5 bases). Trimming took 9 bases from V and 2 from J, leaving 11 bases between them. Germline assignment: CDR1 LNHDA and CDR2 SQIVND (reference sequence). The CDR3 contains 13 residues. The CDR3 here is CASQGTGNQPQHF. In nucleotides, the CDR3 is TGTGCCAGCCAGGGTACGGGCAATCAGCCCCAGCATTTT. Variable domain in full (rest from reference TRBV19 and TRBJ1-5): DGGITQSPKYLFRKEGQNVTLSCEQNLNHDAMYWYRQDPGQGLRLIYYSQIVNDFQKGDIAEGYSVSREKKESFPLTVTSAQKNPTAFYLCASQGTGNQPQHFGDGTRLSIL.

J is TRBJ2-2 and V is TRBV6-5; a possible D gene is TRBD2 (5 bases). Per the germline V gene, CDR1 is MNHEY and CDR2 is SVGAGI. There are 12 residues in the CDR3. Trimming took off 6 bases at V and 6 bases at J, with 8 bases between the two ends. The CDR3 nucleotides read TGTGCCAGCAGGGACGGGGCCGGGGAGCTGTTTTTT. Residues: CASRDGAGELFF.

J is TRBJ1-2 and V is TRBV6-5; possible D gene TRBD1, 5 bases. Germline V gene lookup returns CDR1 MNHEY and CDR2 SVGAGI. The CDR3 has 14 amino acids. The ends were cut back, 3 bases at V and 1 base at J, with 9 bases in the middle. CDR3 sequence (DNA): TGTGCCAGCAGTTATCGCGACAGTAACTATGGCTACACCTTC. Its protein product is CASSYRDSNYGYTF.

The J gene is TRBJ1-6, the V gene TRBV10-3; 8 bases align to TRBD1. Germline trimming cut 6 bases from V and 5 bases from J; bases unmatched to any gene: 3. In germline, CDR1 is ENHRY, CDR2 SYGVKD. This CDR3 is 14 amino acids long. DNA for the CDR3: TGTGCCATCAGCTCGGGACAGGATAATTCACCCCTCCACTTT. Its translation: CAISSGQDNSPLHF.

As DNA, the CDR3 is TGTGCCAGCAGCTTCCCGCGGGGGTCTGGAAACACCATATATTTT. Residues: CASSFPRGSGNTIYF. The J gene is TRBJ1-3, the V gene TRBV6-6; tentatively, D is TRBD1 (5 bases). Germline CDR1 is MNHNY and CDR2 is SVGAGI (reference sequence). This CDR3 has 15 residues. Trimming took off 6 bases at V and 1 base at J, with 13 bases between the two ends.

DNA of the CDR3: TGTGCCAGCAGCGTAGTTTCGGCAGGGAGGAATGAGCAGTTCTTC. Protein: CASSVVSAGRNEQFF. The gene calls are TRBV9 and TRBJ2-1, with D possibly matching TRBD2 (6 bases). The CDR3 sequence is 15 residues long. The V gene lost 0 bases and the J gene lost 7 bases, with 14 bases spanning the gap. From germline, CDR1 is SGDLS and CDR2 YYNGEE. Complete variable domain (other parts from reference TRBV9 and TRBJ2-1): DSGVTQTPKHLITATGQRVTLRCSPRSGDLSVYWYQQSLDQGLQFLIQYYNGEERAKGNILERFSAQQFPDLHSELNLSSLELGDSALYFCASSVVSAGRNEQFFGPGTRLTVL.

The chain employs TRBV19 and TRBJ1-2; TRBD1 matches 8 bases. This CDR3 comprises 13 residues. After removal of 6 bases from V and 4 bases from J, the junction contained 4 bases not matched to a gene. CDR1 and CDR2 (germline): LNHDA, SQIVND (reference sequence). CDR3 nucleotides: TGTGCCAGTAGGTCTCAGGGGGCCTATGGCTACACCTTC. Encoded protein: CASRSQGAYGYTF.

V is TRBV7-2 and J is TRBJ2-4; no clear D gene. With 5 bases removed from V and 9 bases from J, the gap between germline ends came to 8 bases. CDR1 is SGHTA, CDR2 FQGNSA, per germline. The CDR3 contains 11 residues. CDR3 sequence reads: CASSPSFIQYF. The CDR3 region has the DNA TGTGCCAGCAGCCCGAGTTTCATTCAGTACTTC.

This clone has only a few counts. This rearrangement joins TRBV4-2 to TRBJ2-1, with 10 nucleotides matching TRBD2. The germline gives CDR1 LGHNA, CDR2 YNFKEQ. J was trimmed by 8 bases and V by 0 bases; bases with no gene match: 7. This CDR3 comprises 16 residues. The CDR3 region has the DNA TGTGCCAGCAGCCAAGATCTAAGCGGGGGGGCTCATGAGCAGTTCTTC. It specifies CASSQDLSGGAHEQFF.

In its sample, this clone was seen a few times. The V call is TRBV19, the J call TRBJ1-2; D gene unclear. Trimming shortened V by 4 bases and J by 7 bases, and 7 bases separated the two germline ends. Germline CDR1 and CDR2: LNHDA and SQIVND (reference sequence). There are 11 residues in the CDR3. CDR3 DNA: TGTGCCAGTAGTACCGGGATTGGCTACACCTTC. It translates to CASSTGIGYTF.

The rearrangement joins TRBV6-1 to TRBJ2-7; a weak D match, TRBD2 (6 bases). Trimming removed 10 bases at V and 2 bases at J, with 15 bases between. The CDR3 is 13 amino acids. The germline CDR1 and CDR2 sequences are MNHNS and SASEGT. The CDR3 bases are TGTGCCACCAGACGCGGGGTTACCTACGAGCAGTACTTC. As protein: CATRRGVTYEQYF.

The chain joins TRBV7-2 to TRBJ2-5, with 10 bases identical to TRBD2. Trimming cost V 3 bases and J 10 bases; bases outside gene matches: 20. Germline assignment: CDR1 SGHTA and CDR2 FQGNSA. CDR3 size: 18 residues. The CDR3 DNA follows: TGTGCCAGCAGCTTGAGGGCACTAGCGGGGCCCCGGGTTGTAGGCCAGTACTTC. Protein sequence: CASSLRALAGPRVVGQYF. The full variable domain, in which reference TRBV7-2 and TRBJ2-5 provide the parts outside the CDR3, is GAGVSQSPSNKVTEKGKDVELRCDPISGHTALYWYRQSLGQGLEFLIYFQGNSAPDKSGLPSDRFSAERTGGSVSTLTIQRTQQEDSAVYLCASSLRALAGPRVVGQYFGPGTRLLVL.

The gene calls are TRBV6-5 and TRBJ1-1; D perhaps matches TRBD1 (5 bases). Looked up from germline, CDR1 is MNHEY and CDR2 is SVGAGI. This CDR3 is built from 15 residues. The V end lost 2 bases, the J end lost 5 bases, and 15 bases lay between the germline ends. The CDR3, as DNA: TGTGCCAGCAGTTACGGGGCTTTGGCGGGGACTGAAGCTTTCTTT. Its translation is CASSYGALAGTEAFF.

The CDR3 DNA sequence: TGTGCCAGCAGTGAACAGGGACTCAGCTATGGCTACACCTTC. This encodes CASSEQGLSYGYTF. The V and J genes are TRBV25-1 and TRBJ1-2, with D possibly being TRBD1 (5 bases). Germline CDR1 reads MGHDK; CDR2 reads SYGVNS. V gave up 2 bases and J gave up 4 bases, with 11 bases separating them. The CDR3 is 14 amino acids.

V gene TRBV7-2 combines with J gene TRBJ2-7; a weak D match, TRBD1 (6 bases). CDR1 and CDR2 from the germline V gene are SGHTA and FQGNSA. The CDR3 covers 17 residues. V shed 0 bases and J shed 2 bases, with 17 bases lying between them. CDR3 sequence (DNA): TGTGCCAGCAGCTTAGCGACGGGACACAAGGACCCCTACGAGCAGTACTTC. It encodes CASSLATGHKDPYEQYF.

This clone occurred a few times. The chain combines TRBV5-4 with TRBJ1-1, with 7 bases aligning to TRBD1. With 5 bases clipped from V and 3 bases from J, the junction kept 10 bases outside the gene matches. This CDR3 has 15 amino acids. Germline lookup yields CDR1 SGHNT and CDR2 YYREEE (reference sequence). CDR3 sequence reads: CASRSKGAFDTEAFF. CDR3 bases: TGTGCCAGCAGAAGTAAGGGGGCGTTTGACACTGAAGCTTTCTTT.